This T cell receptor beta chain originates from a study of shared clonotypes between healthy human individuals (dated by TCRdb to the early 2020s). Concerning the study at large: The cohort comprised a couple of women and a few men aged 18 to 49 years. For each donor, CD4 naive and CD4 memory were each given three plates, CD8 naive was given two plates, and CD8 memory was given one plate. To estimate repertoire size and how much clonotype sharing occurs between individuals, the study deeply sequenced the blood TCR repertoires of five or six healthy adults. Libraries were prepared and TCR repertoires were sequenced by different laboratories using diverse techniques, in order to increase sequencing depth and limit assay-specific biases. Each donor's leukapheresis produced roughly between roughly 0.9 and 9 billion PBMCs.

The donors were healthy, HIV-negative adults who had no recently reported acute infections or vaccinations. All donors were Caucasian adults living in Nashville, Tennessee, USA. CD4+ T cells were enriched by magnetic negative selection, after which naive cells were positively selected on CD45RA and the negative fraction was taken as the memory subset. Blood was obtained by leukapheresis, after which PBMCs were separated by Ficoll-Histopaque density gradient centrifugation and cryopreserved in liquid nitrogen vapor phase. Analytical flow cytometry was used to check the purity and quantity of each magnetically sorted T cell population. Genomic DNA was isolated from every sorted fraction and measured by UV absorbance on a Nanodrop 2000c. Remarks on this clone: The antigen it binds to is not known. Base quality data are lacking; no much larger clone is found one base away.

Using the deep immunoSEQ assay, TCR CDR3 regions were amplified from genomic DNA by multiplex PCR. For each cell subset, the extracted genomic DNA was distributed evenly across all wells of several immunoSEQ 96-well plates, and each plate served as one replicate. For sorted subsets, around 200 ng genomic DNA, equal to 30,000 or so T cell genomes, was loaded into each replicate PCR. The purified libraries were quantified using a Qubit 3.0 fluorometer, sized with a Bioanalyzer 2100, and then quantified again using the KAPA Library Quantification kit. Each immunoSEQ 96-well plate was sequenced on its own single-read 150-cycle Illumina NextSeq 550 flow cell. In the authors' own workflow: The immunoSEQ output contained only junctional sequences without quality scores, so filtering could not match that applied to full-length reads. To assign V/J genes and CDR3, sequences were annotated using PyIR, a Python wrapper for IgBLAST v1.9, with IMGT germline references. Reads were filtered out if the reads had weak V/J assignments (E-value above 1e-6), no CDR3, stop codons, out-of-frame junctions, or ambiguous translated residues. V3J clonotypes were defined by identical inferred V gene, J gene, and CDR3 amino acid sequence. To compute the percentage overlap between repertoires, the number of shared unique clonotypes was divided by the size of the smaller repertoire. Three approaches were used to assess repertoire richness: RTK rarefaction, the Chao1 estimator, and Recon v2.1 estimates of unobserved clonotypes. OLGA was used to compute generation probabilities for all TCRbeta clonotypes that the gDNA method yielded from several donors. As stored in TCRdb, this immuneACCESS dataset retains in-frame rearrangements with V and J assigned. A fraction of the clones does not appear; measured against another copy, unresolved V genes explain less than half of the discrepancy, and the remainder lacks a known reason. That table supplies the V and J calls and clone size; D and trimming were determined from the DNA. The sample table holds about 2.4 million clones, of which around nine tenths were seen once. The top ten hold roughly 0.13% of the sample.

Paper-wide results and their limitations: Because the study included only a small number of donors, the genetic and exposure-history diversity represented was limited. Approximately 5% of naive CD4, 3.5% of naive CD8, about 2.1% of memory CD4, and less than 0.45% of memory CD8 clonotypes were shared across several donors. Based on pairwise subsampling, the degree of clonotype sharing among donors was expected to be affected by sequencing depth. Sampling was limited to blood, and TCR repertoires in tissue likely differ from TCR repertoires in blood. Rarefaction of sorted-subset datasets indicated incomplete sequencing despite the large sequencing depth. Higher generation probabilities were observed for clonotypes shared by all four sorted-subset donors than for non-shared clonotypes. Estimated clonotype richness was generally larger for naive than for memory subsets.

The source of this sequence is a man aged 18 to 30 in good health. Sequencing was performed on naive CD4+ T cells sorted from blood. What the cell subset or site label conveys for this sample: CD45RA+ positively selected.

CDR3 reads: CASSLIGEGDTEAFF. The DNA sequence is TGTGCCAGCAGTTTGATTGGGGAAGGGGACACTGAAGCTTTCTTT. The chain links TRBV28 with TRBJ1-1; the D segment could be TRBD1, given 5 matching bases. Based on the germline V gene, the CDR1 and CDR2 sequences are MDHEN and SYDVKM. From the cysteine up to the phenylalanine, the CDR3 has a length of 15 residues. Only the CDR3 region is kept as DNA, spanning 45 bases read in frame from base 1. The junction carries 14 bases between V and J, which are trimmed by 3 bases and 3 bases respectively.